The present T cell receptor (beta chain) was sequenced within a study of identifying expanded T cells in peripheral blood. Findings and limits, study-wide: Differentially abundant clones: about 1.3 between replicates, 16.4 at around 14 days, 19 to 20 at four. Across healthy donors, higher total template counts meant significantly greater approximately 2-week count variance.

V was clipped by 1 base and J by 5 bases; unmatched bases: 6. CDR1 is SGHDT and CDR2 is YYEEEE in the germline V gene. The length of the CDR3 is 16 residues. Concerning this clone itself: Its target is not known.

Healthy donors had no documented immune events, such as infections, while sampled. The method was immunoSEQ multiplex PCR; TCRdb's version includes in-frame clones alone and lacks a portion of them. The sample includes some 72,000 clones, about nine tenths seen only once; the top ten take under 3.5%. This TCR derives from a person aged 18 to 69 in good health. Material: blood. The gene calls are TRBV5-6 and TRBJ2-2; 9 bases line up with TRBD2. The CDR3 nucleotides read TGTGCCAGCAGCTTGAGAGCGGGGGGCGGTACCGGGGAGCTGTTTTTT. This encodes CASSLRAGGGTGELFF.